Listed below are T cell receptor beta chains from one sample, sequenced in a study of cytomegalovirus exposure and HLA in healthy donors. Assay used: immunoSEQ multiplex PCR; TCRdb lists only in-frame clones, some missing. This table has under 45,000 clones, roughly 77% appearing once. The source material was PBMCs. The receptor set was obtained from a man aged 25 to 40 in good health and CMV-seronegative. Each CDR3 is given with its conserved first and last residue. A D gene is named only where the DNA matches it firmly. The size entry is marked missing in some rows and otherwise reads once, few, many or a size class.

>TRBD2|TRBV6-5|few|TRBJ2-3
CASSSPSSGNRGTQYF
TGTGCCAGCAGTTCCCCAAGTAGCGGGAACCGCGGTACGCAGTATTTT
>TRBD2|TRBV30|-|TRBJ2-1
CAWSVGTSANNEQFF
TGTGCCTGGAGTGTAGGGACTAGCGCCAACAATGAGCAGTTCTTC
>TRBD2|TRBV2|-|TRBJ2-5
CASSVLAGGETQYF
TGTGCCAGCAGTGTACTAGCGGGGGGAGAGACCCAGTACTTC
>TRBD1|TRBV7-9|-|TRBJ1-2
CASSRTSTGYYGYTF
TGTGCCAGCAGCCGCACTTCGACAGGGTACTATGGCTACACCTTC
>-|TRBV5-1|-|TRBJ1-2
CASSLASTNYGYTF
TGCGCCAGCAGCTTGGCGAGTACTAACTATGGCTACACCTTC
>TRBD2|TRBV4-1|-|TRBJ2-5
CASSRNSGTSGRTQYF
TGCGCCAGCAGCCGAAACTCCGGGACTAGCGGGAGAACTCAGTACTTC
>TRBD2|TRBV18|once|TRBJ2-5
CASSPRLAVQETQYF
TGTGCCAGCTCACCTAGGCTAGCGGTCCAAGAGACCCAGTACTTC
>TRBD2|TRBV7-2|-|TRBJ2-7
CASSRSTSGSYEQYF
TGTGCCAGCAGCCGTAGCACTAGCGGAAGCTACGAGCAGTACTTC
>TRBD2|TRBV6-6|-|TRBJ2-2
CASSYSALAGVGELFF
TGTGCCAGCAGTTACTCGGCACTAGCGGGAGTAGGGGAGCTGTTTTTT
>TRBD2|TRBV10-1|-|TRBJ2-1
CASSVAGVNEQFF
TGCGCCAGCAGTGTGGCGGGGGTCAATGAGCAGTTCTTC
>TRBD1|TRBV4-1|-|TRBJ1-1
CASSDRDWGTEAFF
TGCGCCAGCAGCGACAGGGATTGGGGCACTGAAGCTTTCTTT
>TRBD2|TRBV7-3|once|TRBJ2-1
CASSSVTSWNEQFF
TGTGCCAGCAGCTCTGTGACTAGCTGGAATGAGCAGTTCTTC
>TRBD2|TRBV30|-|TRBJ2-5
CAWSGAAGVAETQYF
TGTGCCTGGAGTGGGGCGGCGGGAGTAGCAGAGACCCAGTACTTC
>-|TRBV14|-|TRBJ2-3
CASSPYSTAADTQYF
TGTGCCAGCAGCCCCTACTCGACCGCGGCAGATACGCAGTATTTT
>TRBD2|TRBV7-2|-|TRBJ2-3
CASSLPAGGVDTQYF
TGTGCCAGCAGCTTACCAGCGGGAGGTGTCGATACGCAGTATTTT
>-|TRBV5-1|-|TRBJ2-5
CASSLHGREYEQYF
TGCGCCAGCAGCTTGCATGGCAGGGAATATGAGCAGTACTTC
>-|TRBV19|-|TRBJ2-7
CASSIKGSYEQYF
TGTGCCAGTAGTATAAAGGGGTCCTACGAGCAGTACTTC
>TRBD1|TRBV5-1|-|TRBJ1-4
CASSLQGVGEKLFF
TGCGCCAGCAGCTTGCAGGGGGTCGGAGAAAAACTGTTTTTT
>TRBD1|TRBV5-4|-|TRBJ2-7
CASSRQGPFEQYF
TGTGCCAGCAGCAGACAGGGGCCCTTCGAGCAGTACTTC
>TRBD2|TRBV7-3|-|TRBJ2-2
CASSLFSGGTGELFF
TGTGCCAGCAGCTTATTTTCGGGAGGCACCGGGGAGCTGTTTTTT
>-|TRBV28|once|TRBJ2-5
CASSPDRIQETQYF
TGTGCCAGCAGTCCCGACAGGATCCAAGAGACCCAGTACTTC
>-|TRBV5-6|few|TRBJ1-5
CASSFGRGLGNQPQHF
TGTGCCAGCAGCTTTGGCAGGGGCCTTGGCAATCAGCCCCAGCATTTT